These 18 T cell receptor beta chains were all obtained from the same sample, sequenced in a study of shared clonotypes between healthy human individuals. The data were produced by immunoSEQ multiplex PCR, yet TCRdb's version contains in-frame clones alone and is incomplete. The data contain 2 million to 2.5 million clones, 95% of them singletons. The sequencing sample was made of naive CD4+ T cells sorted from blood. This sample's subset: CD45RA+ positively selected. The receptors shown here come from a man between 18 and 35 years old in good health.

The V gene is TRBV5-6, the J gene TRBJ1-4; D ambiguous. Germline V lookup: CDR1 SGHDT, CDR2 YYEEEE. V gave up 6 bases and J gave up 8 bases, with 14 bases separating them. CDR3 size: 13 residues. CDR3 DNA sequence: TGTGCCAGCACCTTTAGGCAAGTCGAAAAACTGTTTTTT. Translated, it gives CASTFRQVEKLFF.

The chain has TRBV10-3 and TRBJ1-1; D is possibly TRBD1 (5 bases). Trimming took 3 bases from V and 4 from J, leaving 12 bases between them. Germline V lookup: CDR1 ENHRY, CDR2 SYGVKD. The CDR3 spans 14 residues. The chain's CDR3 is CAISDPGGGTEAFF. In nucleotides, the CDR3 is TGTGCCATCAGTGATCCCGGGGGGGGCACTGAAGCTTTCTTT.

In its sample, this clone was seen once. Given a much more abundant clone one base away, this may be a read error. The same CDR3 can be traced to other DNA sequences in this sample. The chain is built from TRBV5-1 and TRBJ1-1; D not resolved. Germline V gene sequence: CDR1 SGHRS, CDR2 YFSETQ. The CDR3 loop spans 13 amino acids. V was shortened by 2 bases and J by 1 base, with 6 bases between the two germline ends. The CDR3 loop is CASSFDGNTEAFF. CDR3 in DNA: TGCGCCAGCAGCTTCGACGGGAACACTGAAGCTTTCTTT.

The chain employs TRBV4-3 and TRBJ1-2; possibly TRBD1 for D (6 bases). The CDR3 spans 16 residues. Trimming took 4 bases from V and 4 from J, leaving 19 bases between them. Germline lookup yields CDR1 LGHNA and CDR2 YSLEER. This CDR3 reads CASSPAGAEKVYGYTF. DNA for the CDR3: TGCGCCAGCAGCCCAGCGGGGGCCGAAAAAGTCTATGGCTACACCTTC.

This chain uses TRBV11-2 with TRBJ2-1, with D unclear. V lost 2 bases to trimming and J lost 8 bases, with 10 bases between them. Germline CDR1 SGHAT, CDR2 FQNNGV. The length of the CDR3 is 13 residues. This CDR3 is CASSLLQLDEQFF. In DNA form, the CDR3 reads TGTGCCAGCAGCTTATTGCAGCTCGATGAGCAGTTCTTC.

CDR3 sequence: CASGLVPGELFF. CDR3 coding DNA: TGTGCTAGTGGTTTGGTACCCGGGGAGCTGTTTTTT. The chain recombines TRBV12-5 with TRBJ2-2, with D unclear. The ends were cut back, 0 bases at V and 6 bases at J, with 2 bases in the middle. CDR3 length: 12 residues. The germline V gene encodes CDR1 LGHNT and CDR2 FRNRAP.

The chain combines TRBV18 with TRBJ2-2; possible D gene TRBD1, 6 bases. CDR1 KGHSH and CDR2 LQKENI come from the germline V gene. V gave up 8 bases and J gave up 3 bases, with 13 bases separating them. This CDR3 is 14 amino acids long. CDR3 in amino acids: CASTGQGHTGELFF. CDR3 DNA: TGTGCCAGCACGGGGCAGGGGCACACCGGGGAGCTGTTTTTT.

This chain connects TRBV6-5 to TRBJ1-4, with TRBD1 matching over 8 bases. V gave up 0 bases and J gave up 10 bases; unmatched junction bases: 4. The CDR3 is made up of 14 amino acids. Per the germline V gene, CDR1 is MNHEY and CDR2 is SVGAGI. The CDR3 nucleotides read TGTGCCAGCAGTTACTCGGGGACAGGCGGAAAACTGTTTTTT. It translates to CASSYSGTGGKLFF.

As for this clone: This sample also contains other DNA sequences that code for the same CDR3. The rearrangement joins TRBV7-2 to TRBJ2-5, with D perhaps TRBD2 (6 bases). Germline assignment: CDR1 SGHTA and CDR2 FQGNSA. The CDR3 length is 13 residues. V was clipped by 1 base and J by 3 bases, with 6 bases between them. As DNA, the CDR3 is TGTGCCAGCAGCTTAGGGACTAAAGAGACCCAGTACTTC. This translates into CASSLGTKETQYF.

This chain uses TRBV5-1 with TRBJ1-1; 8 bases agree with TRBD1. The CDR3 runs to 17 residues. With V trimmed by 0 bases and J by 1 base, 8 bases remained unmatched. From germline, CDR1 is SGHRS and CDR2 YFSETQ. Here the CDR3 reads CASSLELGQGKNTEAFF. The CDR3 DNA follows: TGCGCCAGCAGCTTGGAGTTAGGACAGGGCAAGAACACTGAAGCTTTCTTT. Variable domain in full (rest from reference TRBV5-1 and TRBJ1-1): KAGVTQTPRYLIKTRGQQVTLSCSPISGHRSVSWYQQTPGQGLQFLFEYFSETQRNKGNFPGRFSGRQFSNSRSEMNVSTLELGDSALYLCASSLELGQGKNTEAFFGQGTRLTVV.

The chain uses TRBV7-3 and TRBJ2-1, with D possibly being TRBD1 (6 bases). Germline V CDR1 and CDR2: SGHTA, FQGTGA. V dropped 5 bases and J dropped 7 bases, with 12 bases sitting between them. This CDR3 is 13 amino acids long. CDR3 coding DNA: TGTGCCAGCAGCCGAGACAGGTGGAATGAGCAGTTCTTC. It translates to CASSRDRWNEQFF.

CDR3 nucleotides: TGCGCCAGCAGCCCCTCCCACAGGGGGCGTCAAGGGTGGTCGGGCTATGGCTACACCTTC. This translates into CASSPSHRGRQGWSGYGYTF. This chain uses TRBV23-1 with TRBJ1-2; 9 bases align to TRBD1. TRBV23-1 has ORF status, its function being uncertain. The CDR3 covers 20 residues. Trimming removed 6 bases from V and 4 bases from J; junction bases left unmatched: 24.

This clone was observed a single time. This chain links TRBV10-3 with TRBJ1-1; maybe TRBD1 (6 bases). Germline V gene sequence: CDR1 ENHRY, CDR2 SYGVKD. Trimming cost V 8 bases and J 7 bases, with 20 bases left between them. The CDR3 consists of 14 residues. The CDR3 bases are TGTGCCATCGGACCTCGACAGGTTAACGATGAAGCTTTCTTT. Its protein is CAIGPRQVNDEAFF.

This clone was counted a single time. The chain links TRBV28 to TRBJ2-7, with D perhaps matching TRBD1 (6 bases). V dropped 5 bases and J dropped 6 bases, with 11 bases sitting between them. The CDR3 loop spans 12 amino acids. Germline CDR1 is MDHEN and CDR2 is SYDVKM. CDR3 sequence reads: CASSIRGPEQYF. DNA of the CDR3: TGTGCCAGCAGTATCAGGGGCCCCGAGCAGTACTTC.

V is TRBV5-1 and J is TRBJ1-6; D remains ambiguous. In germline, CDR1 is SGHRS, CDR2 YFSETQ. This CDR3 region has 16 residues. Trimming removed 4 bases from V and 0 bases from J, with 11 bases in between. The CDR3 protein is CASSRDGSSYNSPLHF. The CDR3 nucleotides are TGCGCCAGCAGCCGAGACGGGAGCTCCTATAATTCACCCCTCCACTTT. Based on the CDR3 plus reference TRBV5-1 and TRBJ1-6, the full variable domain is KAGVTQTPRYLIKTRGQQVTLSCSPISGHRSVSWYQQTPGQGLQFLFEYFSETQRNKGNFPGRFSGRQFSNSRSEMNVSTLELGDSALYLCASSRDGSSYNSPLHFGNGTRLTVT.

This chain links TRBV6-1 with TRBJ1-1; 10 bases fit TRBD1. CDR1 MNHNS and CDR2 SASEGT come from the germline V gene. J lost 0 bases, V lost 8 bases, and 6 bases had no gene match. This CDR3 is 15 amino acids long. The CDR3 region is CASRGTGAMNTEAFF. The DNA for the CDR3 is TGTGCCAGCCGTGGGACAGGGGCTATGAACACTGAAGCTTTCTTT.

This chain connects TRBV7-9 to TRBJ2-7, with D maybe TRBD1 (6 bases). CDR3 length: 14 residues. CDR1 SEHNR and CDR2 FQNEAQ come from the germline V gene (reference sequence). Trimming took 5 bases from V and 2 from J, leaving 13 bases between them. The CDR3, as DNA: TGTGCCAGCAGCCTAGACAGGTTCCCCTACGAGCAGTACTTC. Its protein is CASSLDRFPYEQYF.

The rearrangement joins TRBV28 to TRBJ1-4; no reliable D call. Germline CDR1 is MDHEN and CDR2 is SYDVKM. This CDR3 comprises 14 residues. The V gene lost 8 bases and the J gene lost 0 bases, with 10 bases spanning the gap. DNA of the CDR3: TGTGCCAGCCATCGGGTTGCAACTAATGAAAAACTGTTTTTT. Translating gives CASHRVATNEKLFF.